What follows are 20 T cell receptor beta chains derived from one specimen sequenced in a study of control samples from healthy donors and cancer patients. Sequenced by immunoSEQ multiplex PCR; TCRdb stores in-frame clones only, minus some. The repertoire holds about 92,000 clones, roughly 86% seen once, with over 7.5% in the top ten. Sequencing was done on a sample of blood. Every receptor here comes from an older woman in good health.

The CDR3 is CASSMWAGSNTEAFF. As DNA, the CDR3 is TGTGCCAGTAGTATGTGGGCGGGTTCGAACACTGAAGCTTTCTTT. The rearrangement links TRBV19 to TRBJ1-1; D remains ambiguous. Germline CDR1 is LNHDA and CDR2 is SQIVND (reference sequence). V lost 3 bases and J 1 base, leaving 12 bases between the germline ends. CDR3 size: 15 residues.

The V gene is TRBV2, the J gene TRBJ1-5, with D maybe TRBD1 (6 bases). The CDR3 is made up of 16 amino acids. Germline loops: CDR1 SNHLY, CDR2 FYNNEI. V gave up 6 bases and J gave up 1 base, with 16 bases separating them. The CDR3 sequence is CASRGTGTGSNQPQHF. The CDR3 nucleotides read TGTGCCAGCAGGGGCACAGGGACGGGCAGCAATCAGCCCCAGCATTTT.

The gene calls are TRBV7-2 and TRBJ2-3; no definite D call. V lost 5 bases and J lost 0, with 3 bases in between. The CDR3 extends over 12 amino acids. Germline lookup yields CDR1 SGHTA and CDR2 FQGNSA. CDR3 in DNA: TGTGCCAGCAGCGTTAGCACAGATACGCAGTATTTT. This sequence encodes CASSVSTDTQYF.

The chain links TRBV28 to TRBJ1-4; 7 bases fit TRBD1. With V trimmed by 6 bases and J by 0 bases, 4 bases remained unmatched. The germline V gene has CDR1 MDHEN and CDR2 SYDVKM. The CDR3 spans 15 residues. The CDR3 spells CASRGGTATNEKLFF. The CDR3 DNA follows: TGTGCCAGCAGGGGTGGGACAGCAACTAATGAAAAACTGTTTTTT.

J is TRBJ2-4 and V is TRBV19; D gene ambiguous. The CDR3 is 13 amino acids. The V and J ends lost 2 bases and 6 bases respectively, with 8 bases between them. Per germline, CDR1 LNHDA and CDR2 SQIVND (reference sequence). CDR3 DNA: TGTGCCAGTAGTATACAGGCGAGAAACATTCAGTACTTC. Amino acid sequence: CASSIQARNIQYF.

J is TRBJ1-6 and V is TRBV2; 8 nucleotides align to TRBD1. The V segment lost 7 bases and the J segment 3 bases; nucleotides outside the gene matches: 5. The CDR3 is 15 residues long. The germline CDR1 and CDR2 sequences are SNHLY and FYNNEI. CDR3 coding DNA: TGTGCCAGCATTGAGGACAGGGACTATAATTCACCCCTCCACTTT. As protein: CASIEDRDYNSPLHF.

This clone was detected once. This chain connects TRBV7-9 to TRBJ2-7; D is perhaps TRBD1 (6 bases). CDR1 is SEHNR, CDR2 FQNEAQ, per germline (reference sequence). V was cut by 3 bases and J by 4 bases, with 16 bases left in between. The CDR3 is 15 amino acids. The CDR3 nucleotides are TGTGCCAGCAGCTTCCGTGACAGGTGGCAATACGAGCAGTACTTC. As protein: CASSFRDRWQYEQYF.

The V gene is TRBV28, the J gene TRBJ2-1, with D unresolved. This CDR3 is built from 13 residues. Trimming left V 6 bases short and J 5 bases short, with 11 bases between. Germline V gene data show CDR1 as MDHEN and CDR2 as SYDVKM. The CDR3 DNA follows: TGTGCCAGCAGAGCTAGAGCCCACAATGAGCAGTTCTTC. This sequence encodes CASRARAHNEQFF.

This chain joins TRBV6-5 and TRBJ2-7; D possibly uses TRBD1 or TRBD2 (5 bases each). The germline CDR1 and CDR2 sequences are MNHEY and SVGAGI. Trimming stripped 4 bases from V and 6 bases from J, with 10 bases between. The CDR3 has 12 residues. CDR3 residues: CASSLGVGEQYF. Here the CDR3 DNA reads TGTGCCAGCAGTTTGGGGGTTGGCGAGCAGTACTTC.

This clone was seen only a few times. The V and J genes are TRBV19 and TRBJ2-7; unclear D gene. The germline CDR1 and CDR2 sequences are LNHDA and SQIVND (reference sequence). With 3 bases removed from V and 2 bases from J, the gap between germline ends came to 14 bases. This CDR3 is built from 15 residues. CDR3 coding DNA: TGTGCCAGTAGTATGTCCACCGGACCAGCCTACGAGCAGTACTTC. Residues: CASSMSTGPAYEQYF. Using reference TRBV19 and TRBJ2-7 for the parts outside the CDR3, the full variable domain is DGGITQSPKYLFRKEGQNVTLSCEQNLNHDAMYWYRQDPGQGLRLIYYSQIVNDFQKGDIAEGYSVSREKKESFPLTVTSAQKNPTAFYLCASSMSTGPAYEQYFGPGTRLTVT.

This chain uses TRBV12-3 or TRBV12-4 with TRBJ2-5; D is unclear. The length of the CDR3 is 12 residues. V was pared by 7 bases and J by 3 bases, with 9 bases between. The chain's CDR3 is CASNFGEETQYF. In nucleotides, the CDR3 is TGTGCCAGCAATTTTGGGGAAGAGACCCAGTACTTC.

V and J are TRBV27 and TRBJ2-7, with D possibly matching TRBD1 (6 bases). The CDR3 runs 14 residues. V was clipped by 8 bases and J by 4 bases, with 18 bases between them. Germline V gene data show CDR1 as MNHEY and CDR2 as SMNVEV (reference sequence). DNA for the CDR3: TGTGCCAGCTCTAAGGGTCAGGGGTATTACGAGCAGTACTTC. Encoded protein: CASSKGQGYYEQYF.

The chain employs TRBV3-1 (or the pseudogene TRBV3-2) and TRBJ2-2; D gene uncertain. CDR3 length: 14 residues. V shed 1 base and J shed 2 bases, with 5 bases lying between them. CDR1 LGHDT and CDR2 YNNKEL come from the germline V gene (reference sequence). DNA of the CDR3: TGTGCCAGCAGCCAAGGACTTAACACCGGGGAGCTGTTTTTT. Translated, it gives CASSQGLNTGELFF.

This chain uses TRBV5-6 with TRBJ2-2; D gene ambiguous. V was shortened by 6 bases and J by 6 bases, with 9 bases between the two germline ends. This CDR3 has 12 amino acids. The germline gives CDR1 SGHDT, CDR2 YYEEEE. Written as DNA, the CDR3 is TGTGCCAGCACCCGCGGACCCGGGGAGCTGTTTTTT. Amino acid sequence: CASTRGPGELFF. Supplemented by reference TRBV5-6 and TRBJ2-2, the full variable domain reads DAGVTQSPTHLIKTRGQQVTLRCSPKSGHDTVSWYQQALGQGPQFIFQYYEEEERQRGNFPDRFSGHQFPNYSSELNVNALLLGDSALYLCASTRGPGELFFGEGSRLTVL.

This chain joins TRBV3-1 (or the pseudogene TRBV3-2) and TRBJ2-6, with TRBD1 matching 8 bases. The germline V gene encodes CDR1 LGHDT and CDR2 YNNKEL (reference sequence). V shed 4 bases and J 2 bases; nucleotides not matched to a gene: 4. The CDR3 is 16 amino acids. CDR3 sequence: CASSLSDRAGANVLTF. CDR3 coding DNA: TGTGCCAGCAGCCTTTCGGACAGGGCTGGGGCCAACGTCCTGACTTTC.

The genes are TRBV28 and TRBJ2-3, with TRBD2 as a possible D gene (6 bases). With 5 bases removed from V and 2 bases from J, the gap between germline ends came to 11 bases. The CDR3 is made up of 14 amino acids. The germline V gene encodes CDR1 MDHEN and CDR2 SYDVKM. CDR3 nucleotides: TGTGCCAGCAGTCTTGGACTATTCACAGATACGCAGTATTTT. It codes for CASSLGLFTDTQYF.

The CDR3 DNA follows: TGTGCCATCAGTGAGCGAGAAAATCAGCCCCAGCATTTT. Amino acids: CAISERENQPQHF. The V and J genes are TRBV10-3 and TRBJ1-5; no firm D call. This CDR3 comprises 13 residues. Trimming cost V 2 bases and J 4 bases, with 6 bases left between them. CDR1 and CDR2 (germline): ENHRY, SYGVKD.

The rearrangement uses TRBV7-2 and TRBJ2-5, with D unclear. V lost 2 bases to trimming and J lost 2 bases, with 6 bases between them. CDR1 SGHTA and CDR2 FQGNSA come from the germline V gene. The CDR3 has 13 amino acids. DNA of the CDR3: TGTGCCAGCAGCTTAACTGTGCAAGAGACCCAGTACTTC. It specifies CASSLTVQETQYF.

Only one count was recorded for this clone. V and J are TRBV18 and TRBJ1-5; D is possibly TRBD1 (5 bases). Trimming removed 3 bases at V and 5 bases at J, with 14 bases between. The CDR3 covers 15 residues. CDR1 and CDR2 (germline): KGHSH, LQKENI. This CDR3 is CASSPPGGGDQPQHF. The CDR3 DNA follows: TGTGCCAGCTCACCCCCCGGGGGGGGAGATCAGCCCCAGCATTTT.

V and J are TRBV7-6 and TRBJ2-2; D not certain. CDR1 SGHVS and CDR2 FNYEAQ come from the germline V gene. The germline V and J ends were trimmed by 5 bases and 1 base, with 14 bases remaining between them. CDR3 length: 16 residues. Here the CDR3 reads CASSPRVFMNTGELFF. As DNA, the CDR3 is TGTGCCAGCAGCCCAAGGGTTTTTATGAACACCGGGGAGCTGTTTTTT. Full variable domain (missing parts from reference TRBV7-6 and TRBJ2-2): GAGVSQSPRYKVTKRGQDVALRCDPISGHVSLYWYRQALGQGPEFLTYFNYEAQQDKSGLPNDRFSAERPEGSISTLTIQRTEQRDSAMYRCASSPRVFMNTGELFFGEGSRLTVL.